The 8 T cell receptor beta chains reported below all come from one sample, sequenced in a study of T cells in localized non-small cell lung cancer. Clones were sequenced by immunoSEQ multiplex PCR, and TCRdb holds only the in-frame ones, with some missing. The data show tens of thousands of clones, around 81% seen once. The sample consisted of peripheral blood mononuclear cells, taken before any cancer treatment. These TCRs come from a male donor at least 60 years old with stage II lung adenocarcinoma.

This clone was found a few times. This rearrangement joins TRBV25-1 to TRBJ1-5; D remains ambiguous. Per germline, CDR1 MGHDK and CDR2 SYGVNS. The CDR3 extends over 15 amino acids. The V end lost 1 base, the J end lost 4 bases, and 11 bases lay between the germline ends. The CDR3 bases are TGTGCCAGCAGTGAATCTTCTGGACCTAATCAGCCCCAGCATTTT. Its protein is CASSESSGPNQPQHF.

This rearrangement joins TRBV11-2 to TRBJ2-1; TRBD1 or TRBD2 may be the D gene (5 bases each). Trimming took 5 bases from V and 0 from J, leaving 14 bases between them. This CDR3 contains 16 residues. Germline V gives CDR1 SGHAT, CDR2 FQNNGV. CDR3 region: CASSPGTYSSYNEQFF. CDR3 bases: TGTGCCAGCAGCCCAGGGACGTACAGCTCCTACAATGAGCAGTTCTTC.

The chain uses TRBV6-5 and TRBJ2-5, with TRBD2 as a possible D gene (5 bases). Looked up from germline, CDR1 is MNHEY and CDR2 is SVGAGI. The CDR3 contains 12 residues. The germline V and J ends were trimmed by 7 bases and 7 bases, with 13 bases remaining between them. CDR3 protein: CASTRAGGTQYF. The CDR3 nucleotides read TGTGCCAGCACCCGGGCCGGAGGGACCCAGTACTTC.

The rearrangement joins TRBV5-8 to TRBJ2-2; no clear D gene. This CDR3 is built from 12 residues. V was clipped by 2 bases and J by 5 bases, with 4 bases between them. From germline, CDR1 is SGHTS and CDR2 YDEGEE. In nucleotides, the CDR3 is TGTGCCAGCAGCTTACTGACCGGGGAGCTGTTTTTT. This encodes CASSLLTGELFF.

The V and J genes are TRBV19 and TRBJ1-5; 10 bases map to TRBD1. V was clipped by 7 bases and J by 2 bases; unmatched bases: 5. The CDR3 is 15 residues long. CDR1 LNHDA and CDR2 SQIVND come from the germline V gene (reference sequence). The CDR3 sequence: CASTSGTGGNQPQHF. In DNA, the CDR3 is TGTGCCAGTACCTCCGGGACAGGGGGCAATCAGCCCCAGCATTTT.

This clone was counted only a few times. The V call is TRBV7-2, the J call TRBJ1-1; D is ambiguous. The CDR3 runs 14 residues. Germline CDR1 reads SGHTA; CDR2 reads FQGNSA. The V and J ends lost 4 bases and 2 bases respectively, with 11 bases between them. CDR3 bases: TGTGCCAGCAGCTCTCCCCACGAAAACACTGAAGCTTTCTTT. It translates to CASSSPHENTEAFF.

This clone was found once. The rearrangement uses TRBV27 and TRBJ2-5, with TRBD1 matching 8 bases. Germline V gives CDR1 MNHEY, CDR2 SMNVEV (reference sequence). There are 14 residues in the CDR3. The V gene end was trimmed by 5 bases and the J gene end by 5 bases; junction bases not matched to a gene: 7. The DNA for the CDR3 is TGTGCCAGCAGTGAGCAGGGGGCGCGGGAGACCCAGTACTTC. Amino acids: CASSEQGARETQYF.

This chain links TRBV7-9 with TRBJ1-1; D is ambiguous. V gave up 5 bases and J gave up 4 bases, with 5 bases separating them. CDR3 length: 11 residues. The germline V gene encodes CDR1 SEHNR and CDR2 FQNEAQ (reference sequence). The CDR3 protein is CASSQSTEAFF. The CDR3 DNA reads TGTGCCAGCAGCCAGAGCACTGAAGCTTTCTTT.